Shown below are 5 T cell receptor beta chains from a single sample sequenced in a study of identical twins. TCRdb used MiXCR to reprocess the 5' RACE reads, holding one entry per CDR3 protein. The data contain more than 600,000 distinct CDR3 sequences, over 15% of them seen just once; the ten biggest clones take up around 12%. Separately, the same data were catalogued under a study of T cells expressing NK-cell markers.

Sequencing was performed on PBMCs. The origin of the receptors is a woman under 30 in good health.

The chain recombines TRBV7-3 with TRBJ2-3; maybe TRBD2 (5 bases). Trimming cost V 6 bases and J 3 bases, with 13 bases left between them. CDR3 length: 14 residues. Germline CDR1 reads SGHTA; CDR2 reads FQGTGA. CDR3 nucleotide sequence: TGTGCCAGCAGTCGGGTCGGGAAGACAGATACGCAGTATTTT. The encoded protein is CASSRVGKTDTQYF.

This chain connects TRBV5-5 to TRBJ1-4; D ambiguous. Deletions cut 2 bases from V and 4 bases from J, with 12 bases between. The germline gives CDR1 SGHKS, CDR2 YYEKEE (reference sequence). This CDR3 comprises 15 residues. The CDR3 DNA is TGTGCCAGCAGCTTTCGGCCACCGGGTAATGAAAAACTGTTTTTT. This sequence encodes CASSFRPPGNEKLFF.

This rearrangement joins TRBV15 to TRBJ2-1; D is perhaps TRBD1 (7 bases). Germline assignment: CDR1 LNHNV and CDR2 YYDKDF (reference sequence). The CDR3 totals 16 residues. Trimming left V 1 base short and J 2 bases short, with 12 bases between. The chain's CDR3 is CATSRVRGEPYNEQFF. CDR3 DNA sequence: TGTGCCACCAGCAGAGTCAGGGGGGAACCCTACAATGAGCAGTTCTTC.

J is TRBJ2-2 and V is TRBV5-5, with TRBD2 matching over 7 bases. Germline loops: CDR1 SGHKS, CDR2 YYEKEE (reference sequence). CDR3 size: 15 residues. The junction had 7 bases not matched to a gene; V was cut back by 3 bases and J by 5 bases. The CDR3 spells CASSWEGPKTGELFF. In DNA, the CDR3 is TGTGCCAGCAGCTGGGAGGGACCTAAGACCGGGGAGCTGTTTTTT.

This clonotype was picked up many times. The chain employs TRBV6-4 and TRBJ2-3; 8 positions match TRBD2. This CDR3 is 14 amino acids long. J was trimmed by 2 bases and V by 4 bases; bases with no gene match: 2. CDR1 MRHNA and CDR2 SNTAGT come from the germline V gene. CDR3 nucleotides: TGTGCCAGCAGTGCGGGGGGGGCCACAGATACGCAGTATTTT. Protein: CASSAGGATDTQYF.